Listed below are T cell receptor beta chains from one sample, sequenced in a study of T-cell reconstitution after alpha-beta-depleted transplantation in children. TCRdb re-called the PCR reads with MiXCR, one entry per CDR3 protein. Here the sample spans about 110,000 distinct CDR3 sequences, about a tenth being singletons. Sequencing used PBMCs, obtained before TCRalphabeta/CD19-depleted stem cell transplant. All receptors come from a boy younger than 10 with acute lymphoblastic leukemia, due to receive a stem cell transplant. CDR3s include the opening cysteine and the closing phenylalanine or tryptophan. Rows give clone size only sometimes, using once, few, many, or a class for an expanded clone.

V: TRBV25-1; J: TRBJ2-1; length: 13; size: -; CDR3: CASSEHGLKEQFF
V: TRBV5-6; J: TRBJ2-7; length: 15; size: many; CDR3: CASSGRQGMIYEQYF
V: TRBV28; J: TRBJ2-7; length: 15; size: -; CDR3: CASSPASGRIYEQYF
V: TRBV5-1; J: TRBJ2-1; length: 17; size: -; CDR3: CASSYYPAGLSYNEQFF
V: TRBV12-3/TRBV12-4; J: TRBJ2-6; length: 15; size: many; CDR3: CASSFPGSGANVLTF
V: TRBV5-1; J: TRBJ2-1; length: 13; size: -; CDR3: CASRQRDHNEQFF
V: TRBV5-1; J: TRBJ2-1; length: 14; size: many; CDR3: CASSNRNSGLEQFF
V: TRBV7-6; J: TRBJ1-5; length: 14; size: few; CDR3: CASSDGTLNQPQHF
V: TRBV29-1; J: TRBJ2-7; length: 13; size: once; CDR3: CSVEGQGMGEQYF
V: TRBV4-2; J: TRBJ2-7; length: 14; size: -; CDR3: CASSGQESSYEQYF
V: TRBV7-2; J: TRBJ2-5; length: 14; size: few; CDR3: CASSTQTGRGTQYF
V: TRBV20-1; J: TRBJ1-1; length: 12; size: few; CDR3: CSAKGVWTEAFF
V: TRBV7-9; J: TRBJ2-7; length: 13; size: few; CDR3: CASSRGRKYEQYF
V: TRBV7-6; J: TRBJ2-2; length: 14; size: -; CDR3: CASSLAQVPGELFF
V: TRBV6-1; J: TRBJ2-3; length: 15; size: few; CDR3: CASPAGESSTDTQYF
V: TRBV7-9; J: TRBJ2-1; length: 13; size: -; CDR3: CASSLVSTNEQFF
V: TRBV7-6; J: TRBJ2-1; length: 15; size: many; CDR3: CASSLGGRANNEQFF
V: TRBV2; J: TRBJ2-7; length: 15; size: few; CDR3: CASSEWGQATYEQYF
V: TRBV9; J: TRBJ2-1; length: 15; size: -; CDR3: CASSVGEGSYNEQFF
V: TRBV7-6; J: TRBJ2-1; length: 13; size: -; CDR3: CASARGGYNEQFF
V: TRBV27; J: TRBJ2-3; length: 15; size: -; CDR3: CASIDAGGSTDTQYF
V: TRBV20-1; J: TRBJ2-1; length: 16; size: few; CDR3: CSASKREGLSYNEQFF
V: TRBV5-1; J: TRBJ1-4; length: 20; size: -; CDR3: CASSPKTLAGQGEGREKLFF
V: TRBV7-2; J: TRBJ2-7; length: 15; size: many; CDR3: CASSLVAQGAYEQYF
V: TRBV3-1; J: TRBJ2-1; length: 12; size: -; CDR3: CASSQVGNEQFF
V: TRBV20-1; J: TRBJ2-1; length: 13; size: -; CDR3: CSARDGGRPLQFF
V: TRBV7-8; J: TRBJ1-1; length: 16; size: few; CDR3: CASSLARTGMNTEAFF
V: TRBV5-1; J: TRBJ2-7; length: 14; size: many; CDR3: CASSLPSSINEQYF
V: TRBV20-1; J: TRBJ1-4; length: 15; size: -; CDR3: CSAQTRSNLWEKLFF
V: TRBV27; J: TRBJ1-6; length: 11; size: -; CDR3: CASRYGGDLHF
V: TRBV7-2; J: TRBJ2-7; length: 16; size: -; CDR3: CASSSRRAGFSYEQYF
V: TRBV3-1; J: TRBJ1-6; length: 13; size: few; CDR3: CASSHGRNSPLHF
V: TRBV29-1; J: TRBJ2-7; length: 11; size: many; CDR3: CSVETGYEQYF